A selection of T cell receptor beta chains follows, all from one sample in a study of blood T cell repertoires in COVID-19. This table comes from immunoSEQ multiplex PCR, and its TCRdb copy is limited to in-frame clones, with some not included. In the table there are 330,000 or so clones, more than 90% of which are singletons. Sequencing input: PBMCs or T cells enriched from blood (not recorded which). The origin of the receptors is a woman in her twenties or thirties who had recovered from COVID-19. Both conserved end residues are part of each CDR3. Fields, in order: J gene, clone size, V gene, D gene, CDR3 DNA, CDR3 protein. The D gene is left open where the match is weak. Some rows mark clone size as missing; the rest say once, few, many or name a class of expanded clone.

j_gene: TRBJ1-1; abundance: -; v_gene: TRBV5-6; d_gene: -; CDR3nt: TGTGCCAGCAGCCGGGCCCGGGGGACTGAAGCTTTCTTT; CDR3aa: CASSRARGTEAFF
j_gene: TRBJ2-7; abundance: -; v_gene: TRBV6-2/TRBV6-3; d_gene: TRBD1; CDR3nt: TGTGCCAGCAGTTCCCCCGGGACAGACTCCGGGAATTACGAGCAGTACTTC; CDR3aa: CASSSPGTDSGNYEQYF
j_gene: TRBJ2-1; abundance: -; v_gene: TRBV9; d_gene: -; CDR3nt: TGTGCCAGCAGCGCCCGGGGGTATGAGCAGTTCTTC; CDR3aa: CASSARGYEQFF
j_gene: TRBJ2-5; abundance: -; v_gene: TRBV4-3; d_gene: -; CDR3nt: TGCGCCAGCAGCCCCCAGAACCGCAAAGAGACCCAGTACTTC; CDR3aa: CASSPQNRKETQYF
j_gene: TRBJ2-2; abundance: -; v_gene: TRBV7-6; d_gene: -; CDR3nt: TGTGCCAGCAGCTTACGTGATAGCGAGAACACCGGGGAGCTGTTTTTT; CDR3aa: CASSLRDSENTGELFF
j_gene: TRBJ1-4; abundance: -; v_gene: TRBV4-1; d_gene: TRBD1; CDR3nt: TGCGCCAGCAGCCACCCACCAGGGGGGACAACTAATGAAAAACTGTTTTTT; CDR3aa: CASSHPPGGTTNEKLFF
j_gene: TRBJ1-2; abundance: -; v_gene: TRBV2; d_gene: -; CDR3nt: TGTGCCAGCAGACCCTTAAGGGGACACTTCGGCTACACCTTC; CDR3aa: CASRPLRGHFGYTF
j_gene: TRBJ2-5; abundance: -; v_gene: TRBV7-9; d_gene: -; CDR3nt: TGTGCCAGCAGCTCCGATAGAACACAGGGACAAGAGACCCAGTACTTC; CDR3aa: CASSSDRTQGQETQYF
j_gene: TRBJ2-2; abundance: -; v_gene: TRBV9; d_gene: TRBD1; CDR3nt: TGTGCCAGCAGCGGGGGGACAGGGGGTTCCACCGGGGAGCTGTTTTTT; CDR3aa: CASSGGTGGSTGELFF
j_gene: TRBJ1-2; abundance: -; v_gene: TRBV7-2; d_gene: -; CDR3nt: TGTGCCAGCAGCCTCGACAGTGTGGGTGGCTACACCTTC; CDR3aa: CASSLDSVGGYTF
j_gene: TRBJ1-2; abundance: -; v_gene: TRBV15; d_gene: -; CDR3nt: TGTGCCACCAGCAGAGGTGGGGGGGAAGGCTACACCTTC; CDR3aa: CATSRGGGEGYTF
j_gene: TRBJ2-7; abundance: -; v_gene: TRBV4-1; d_gene: -; CDR3nt: TGCGCCAGCAGCCAGAGGGGTGGCAGGGACACCTACGAGCAGTACTTC; CDR3aa: CASSQRGGRDTYEQYF
j_gene: TRBJ1-2; abundance: -; v_gene: TRBV2; d_gene: -; CDR3nt: TGTGCCAGCTCCGAGGGTAACTATGGCTACACCTTC; CDR3aa: CASSEGNYGYTF
j_gene: TRBJ1-6; abundance: once; v_gene: TRBV30; d_gene: -; CDR3nt: TGTGCCTGGCAGGGGAGTGGTAATTCACCCCTCCACTTT; CDR3aa: CAWQGSGNSPLHF
j_gene: TRBJ2-1; abundance: -; v_gene: TRBV9; d_gene: TRBD2; CDR3nt: TGTGCCAGCAGCGTAGTAGCGGGAGGGCCGAATGAGCAGTTCTTC; CDR3aa: CASSVVAGGPNEQFF
j_gene: TRBJ2-7; abundance: once; v_gene: TRBV18; d_gene: TRBD2; CDR3nt: TGTGCCAGCTCACTCAGGGAGGGAGTCTCCTACGAGCAGTACTTC; CDR3aa: CASSLREGVSYEQYF
j_gene: TRBJ1-5; abundance: -; v_gene: TRBV23-1; d_gene: -; CDR3nt: TGCGCCAGCAGTCAATCGGAGGTTCGAGGAGGGAATCAGCCCCAGCATTTT; CDR3aa: CASSQSEVRGGNQPQHF
j_gene: TRBJ2-7; abundance: -; v_gene: TRBV9; d_gene: TRBD1; CDR3nt: TGTGCCAGCAGCTTGGGGATTGGACAGGCGGGCTACGAGCAGTACTTC; CDR3aa: CASSLGIGQAGYEQYF
j_gene: TRBJ1-6; abundance: -; v_gene: TRBV3-1/TRBV3-2; d_gene: -; CDR3nt: TGTGCCAGCAGCCAAGATCTTACAGGGATGGGTTCACCCCTCCACTTT; CDR3aa: CASSQDLTGMGSPLHF
j_gene: TRBJ1-4; abundance: -; v_gene: TRBV9; d_gene: TRBD1; CDR3nt: TGTGCCAGCAGCGTAGGTAGGGACAGTGAAAAACTGTTTTTT; CDR3aa: CASSVGRDSEKLFF
j_gene: TRBJ1-2; abundance: once; v_gene: TRBV4-3; d_gene: -; CDR3nt: TGCGCCAGCAGCCAACGGACCGAGGGCGATGGCTACACCTTC; CDR3aa: CASSQRTEGDGYTF
j_gene: TRBJ1-1; abundance: -; v_gene: TRBV13; d_gene: -; CDR3nt: TGTGCCAGCAGCTTAATAGATTACACTGAAGCTTTCTTT; CDR3aa: CASSLIDYTEAFF
j_gene: TRBJ1-1; abundance: -; v_gene: TRBV7-9; d_gene: TRBD1; CDR3nt: TGTGCCAGCAGCATCGGACAGGGGGACACTGAAGCTTTCTTT; CDR3aa: CASSIGQGDTEAFF
j_gene: TRBJ2-5; abundance: -; v_gene: TRBV3-1/TRBV3-2; d_gene: -; CDR3nt: TGTGCCAGCAGCCAAACCTGGCTGGAGACCCAGTACTTC; CDR3aa: CASSQTWLETQYF
j_gene: TRBJ1-2; abundance: -; v_gene: TRBV19; d_gene: -; CDR3nt: TGTGCCAGTATTAAGCTAGGGGACTATGGCTACACCTTC; CDR3aa: CASIKLGDYGYTF
j_gene: TRBJ1-2; abundance: -; v_gene: TRBV18; d_gene: TRBD1; CDR3nt: TGTGCCAGCTCACCGACAGGGGAGGACTATGGCTACACCTTC; CDR3aa: CASSPTGEDYGYTF
j_gene: TRBJ1-2; abundance: -; v_gene: TRBV15; d_gene: -; CDR3nt: TGTGCCACCAGCGGTTTCCCGGGACAAACTAACTATGGCTACACCTTC; CDR3aa: CATSGFPGQTNYGYTF
j_gene: TRBJ1-6; abundance: -; v_gene: TRBV28; d_gene: -; CDR3nt: TGTGCCAGCAGTTTGTCAGGGCATGCAAGCACCTATAATTCACCCCTCCACTTT; CDR3aa: CASSLSGHASTYNSPLHF
j_gene: TRBJ1-5; abundance: -; v_gene: TRBV12-3/TRBV12-4; d_gene: -; CDR3nt: TGTGCCAGCACCACTGCCCCTCGTCAGCCCCAGCATTTT; CDR3aa: CASTTAPRQPQHF
j_gene: TRBJ2-1; abundance: -; v_gene: TRBV10-1; d_gene: TRBD1; CDR3nt: TGCGCCAGCAGTGGGGACAGCTGGAGCTCCTACAATGAGCAGTTCTTC; CDR3aa: CASSGDSWSSYNEQFF
j_gene: TRBJ1-1; abundance: once; v_gene: TRBV15; d_gene: -; CDR3nt: TGTGCCACCAGCAGAGTGGTGAGCGGGAACACTGAAGCTTTCTTT; CDR3aa: CATSRVVSGNTEAFF
j_gene: TRBJ2-7; abundance: -; v_gene: TRBV7-2; d_gene: -; CDR3nt: TGTGCCAGCAGCTTAGCTCCAGGGGCGTCCTCCTACGAGCAGTACTTC; CDR3aa: CASSLAPGASSYEQYF
j_gene: TRBJ2-2; abundance: -; v_gene: TRBV19; d_gene: -; CDR3nt: TGTGCCAGTACTCCACGGGGATCCGGGGAGCTGTTTTTT; CDR3aa: CASTPRGSGELFF
j_gene: TRBJ1-1; abundance: once; v_gene: TRBV24-1; d_gene: -; CDR3nt: TGTGCCACCAGTGATTCCGGGAGTGAGGAAGCTTTCTTT; CDR3aa: CATSDSGSEEAFF
j_gene: TRBJ2-7; abundance: -; v_gene: TRBV18; d_gene: TRBD1; CDR3nt: TGTGCCAGCTCACCACCAGGGACAGGGGGTTGGAGCGAGCAGTACTTC; CDR3aa: CASSPPGTGGWSEQYF
j_gene: TRBJ2-1; abundance: -; v_gene: TRBV29-1; d_gene: -; CDR3nt: TGCAGCGCCCGGGACTCCTACAATGAGCAGTTCTTC; CDR3aa: CSARDSYNEQFF
j_gene: TRBJ1-3; abundance: -; v_gene: TRBV7-2; d_gene: TRBD1; CDR3nt: TGTGCCAGCAGCCCCGGGACAGTGTCAAACACCATATATTTT; CDR3aa: CASSPGTVSNTIYF
j_gene: TRBJ1-4; abundance: -; v_gene: TRBV25-1; d_gene: -; CDR3nt: TGTGCCAGCAGTGAATATTTGGGGGGATTTAAGGAAAAACTGTTTTTT; CDR3aa: CASSEYLGGFKEKLFF